This entry concerns a single T cell receptor (beta chain). The antigen is undetermined. The data were obtained in a study of T cells in tuberculosis. Study details: CD1B tetramers identified T cells specific for mycobacterial lipid GMM. Study-level results: Smaller alpha distances in active tuberculosis partly reflected shorter CDR3-alpha lengths. Active tuberculosis cases were adults; controls were adolescents.

Documented time point: new active TB diagnosis, blood taken before or within 7 days of starting treatment. The CDR3 contains 14 residues. Germline CDR1 reads LGHNA; CDR2 reads YSLEER. V was cut by 0 bases and J by 3 bases, with 8 bases left in between. Measured with immunoSEQ multiplex PCR; TCRdb has only the in-frame clones, and not every one. The sample holds some 30,000 clones; around 90% are singletons and the top ten take 5.4%. The chain recombines TRBV4-3 with TRBJ2-5; D may be TRBD2 (5 bases). Sample: PBMCs, taken at tuberculosis diagnosis. The receptor comes from an adult with tuberculosis. The CDR3, as DNA: TGCGCCAGCAGCCAAGACGCGGAGGAAGAGACCCAGTACTTC. Amino acid sequence: CASSQDAEEETQYF.